This T cell receptor beta chain comes out of a study of shared clonotypes between healthy human individuals. Per the germline V gene, CDR1 is GTSNPN and CDR2 is SVGIG (reference sequence). With 6 bases removed from V and 4 bases from J, the gap between germline ends came to 15 bases. This CDR3 spans 14 amino acids. Assay used: immunoSEQ multiplex PCR; TCRdb lists only in-frame clones, some missing. The sample includes approximately 2.4 million clones, approximately 94% seen only once; the top ten take 0.1% to 0.15%. The chain employs TRBV30 and TRBJ1-4; D not certain. The TCR originated in a man aged 18 to 29 in good health. Sequenced input: naive CD4+ T cells sorted from blood. Documented subset: CD45RA+ positively selected. For the CDR3, the DNA is TGTGCCTGCCCGCGGAGTCTTAATAATGAAAAACTGTTTTTT. It is translated as CACPRSLNNEKLFF.